The clone carrying this T cell receptor (beta chain) has only a few counts. This table comes from immunoSEQ multiplex PCR, and its TCRdb copy is limited to in-frame clones, with some not included. The data hold 40,000 to 55,000 clones, with around 73% observed a single time. The record originates from a study of blood T cell repertoires in COVID-19. For the study at large: Both acute and convalescent COVID-19 samples were obtained from the United States, Italy and Spain. PBMCs, B-cell-depleted T cells, or T cells provided the cDNA or gDNA that made up the material.

The CDR3 consists of 12 residues. CDR1 is GTSNPN, CDR2 SVGIG, per germline (reference sequence). Trimming cost V 5 bases and J 2 bases, with 9 bases left between them. The study drew participants aged about 18 to 90 years from roughly 25 US areas. The study assigned cohorts using participant-reported clinical history. The specimen was PBMCs or T cells enriched from blood (not recorded which). V usage is TRBV30 and J usage is TRBJ1-2; maybe TRBD1 (5 bases). This clonotype was obtained from a woman aged 50 to 65 with acute COVID-19. The CDR3, as DNA: TGTGCCTGGGGGGCTGGCAACTATGGCTACACCTTC. Its translation is CAWGAGNYGYTF.